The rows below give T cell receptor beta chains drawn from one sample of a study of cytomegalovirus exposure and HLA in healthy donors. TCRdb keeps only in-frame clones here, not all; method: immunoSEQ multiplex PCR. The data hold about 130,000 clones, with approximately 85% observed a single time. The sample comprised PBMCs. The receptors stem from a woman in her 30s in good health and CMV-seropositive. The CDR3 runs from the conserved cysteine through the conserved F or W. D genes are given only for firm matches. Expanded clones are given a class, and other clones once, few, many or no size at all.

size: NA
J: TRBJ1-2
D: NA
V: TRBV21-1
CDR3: CASSKRDRGNYGYTF
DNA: TGTGCCAGCAGCAAAAGAGACAGGGGAAACTATGGCTACACCTTC

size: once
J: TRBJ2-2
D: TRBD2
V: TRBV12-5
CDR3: CASGFLSGRYTGELFF
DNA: TGTGCTAGTGGTTTTCTTAGCGGGCGCTACACCGGGGAGCTGTTTTTT

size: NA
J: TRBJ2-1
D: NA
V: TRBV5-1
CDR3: CASSSSPSDEQFF
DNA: TGCGCCAGCAGCTCCTCCCCTAGCGATGAGCAGTTCTTC

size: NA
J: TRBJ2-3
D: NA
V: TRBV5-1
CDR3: CASWYGGSGDTQYF
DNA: TGCGCCAGCTGGTATGGGGGGAGTGGAGATACGCAGTATTTT

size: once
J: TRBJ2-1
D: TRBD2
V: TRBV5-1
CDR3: CASSLAAGADEQFF
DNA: TGCGCCAGCAGCTTGGCAGCGGGGGCTGATGAGCAGTTCTTC

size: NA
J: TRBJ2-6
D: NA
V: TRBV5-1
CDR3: CASSLGLYSGANVLTF
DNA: TGCGCCAGCAGCTTGGGACTTTACTCTGGGGCCAACGTCCTGACTTTC

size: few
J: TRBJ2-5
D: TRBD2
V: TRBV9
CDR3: CASSYPLGGSGVETQYF
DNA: TGTGCCAGCAGCTACCCCCTCGGGGGGTCGGGAGTTGAGACCCAGTACTTC

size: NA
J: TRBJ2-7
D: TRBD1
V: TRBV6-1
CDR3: CASSLDRVAEQYF
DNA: TGTGCCAGCAGTCTGGACAGGGTCGCCGAGCAGTACTTC

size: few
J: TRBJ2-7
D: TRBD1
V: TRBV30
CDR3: CAWSVGQGYEQYF
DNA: TGTGCCTGGAGTGTTGGACAGGGTTACGAGCAGTACTTC

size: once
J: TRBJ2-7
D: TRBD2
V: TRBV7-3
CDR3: CASSLWGGGSYEQYF
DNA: TGTGCCAGCAGCTTATGGGGCGGGGGTTCCTACGAGCAGTACTTC

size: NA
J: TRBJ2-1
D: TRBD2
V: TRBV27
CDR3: CASSLATSGSGYEQFF
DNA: TGTGCCAGCAGTTTGGCGACTAGCGGGAGTGGCTATGAGCAGTTCTTC

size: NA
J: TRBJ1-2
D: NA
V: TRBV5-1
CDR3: CASSPGDRQLAGYTF
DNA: TGCGCCAGCAGCCCCGGAGACCGACAGCTCGCGGGCTACACCTTC

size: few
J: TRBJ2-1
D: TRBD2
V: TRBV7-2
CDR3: CASSRDYSYNEQFF
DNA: TGTGCCAGCAGCCGGGACTACTCCTACAATGAGCAGTTCTTC

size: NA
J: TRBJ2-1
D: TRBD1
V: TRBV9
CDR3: CASSVGTGGGDEQFF
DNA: TGTGCCAGCAGCGTAGGGACAGGGGGAGGCGATGAGCAGTTCTTC

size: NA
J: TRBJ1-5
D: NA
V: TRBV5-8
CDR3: CASSLGGIQPQHF
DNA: TGTGCCAGCAGTTTGGGAGGGATTCAGCCCCAGCATTTT

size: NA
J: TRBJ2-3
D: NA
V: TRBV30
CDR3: CAWSVRHDTQYF
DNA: TGTGCCTGGAGTGTACGACATGATACGCAGTATTTT

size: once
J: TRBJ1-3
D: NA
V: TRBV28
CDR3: CASRGPISGNTIYF
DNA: TGTGCCAGCAGGGGCCCTATCTCTGGAAACACCATATATTTT

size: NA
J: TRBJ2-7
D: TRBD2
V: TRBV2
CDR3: CASNSLETSGTYEQYF
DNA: TGTGCCAGCAACTCCCTGGAGACTAGCGGGACCTACGAGCAGTACTTC

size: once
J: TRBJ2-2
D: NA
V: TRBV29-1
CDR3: CSARKANTGELFF
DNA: TGCAGCGCCAGGAAAGCGAACACCGGGGAGCTGTTTTTT

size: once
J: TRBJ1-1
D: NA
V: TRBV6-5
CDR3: CASSYVGGTEAFF
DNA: TGTGCCAGCAGTTACGTGGGAGGCACTGAAGCTTTCTTT

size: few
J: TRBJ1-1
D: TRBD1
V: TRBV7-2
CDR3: CASSEQGRKAFF
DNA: TGTGCCAGCAGCGAACAGGGGAGGAAAGCTTTCTTT

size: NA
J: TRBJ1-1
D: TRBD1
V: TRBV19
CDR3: CASRVGQGGSTEAFF
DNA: TGTGCCAGTAGGGTTGGACAGGGAGGTAGCACTGAAGCTTTCTTT

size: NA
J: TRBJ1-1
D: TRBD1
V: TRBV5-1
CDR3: CASSLGQGYTEAFF
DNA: TGCGCCAGCAGCTTGGGACAGGGGTACACTGAAGCTTTCTTT

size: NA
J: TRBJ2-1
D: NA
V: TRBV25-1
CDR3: CASSQGPSIIF
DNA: TGTGCCAGCTCCCAGGGGCCTTCGATTATCTTC

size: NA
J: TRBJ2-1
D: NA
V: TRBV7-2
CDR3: CASSLVTNSYNEQFF
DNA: TGTGCCAGCAGCTTAGTGACTAACTCCTACAATGAGCAGTTCTTC

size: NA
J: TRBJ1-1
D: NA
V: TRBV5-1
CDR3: CASSSHRAVGTEAFF
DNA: TGCGCCAGCAGCTCCCACAGGGCGGTGGGCACTGAAGCTTTCTTT

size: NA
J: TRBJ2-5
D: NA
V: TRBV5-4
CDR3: CASSLVAEGPQYF
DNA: TGTGCCAGCAGCTTGGTAGCGGAGGGCCCCCAGTACTTC

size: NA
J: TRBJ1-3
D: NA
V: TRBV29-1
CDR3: CSVEDTGTGNTIYF
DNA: TGCAGCGTTGAAGATACAGGGACCGGAAACACCATATATTTT

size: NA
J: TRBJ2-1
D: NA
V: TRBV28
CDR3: CASSLYGAGTYNEQFF
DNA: TGTGCCAGCAGTTTATATGGAGCAGGGACCTACAATGAGCAGTTCTTC

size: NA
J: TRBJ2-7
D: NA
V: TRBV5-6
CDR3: CASSPTGGLGWSYEQYF
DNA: TGTGCCAGCAGCCCCACCGGAGGGCTGGGGTGGTCCTACGAGCAGTACTTC

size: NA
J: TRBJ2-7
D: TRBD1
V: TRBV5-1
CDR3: CASNRGHEQYF
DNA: TGCGCCAGTAACAGGGGCCACGAGCAGTACTTC

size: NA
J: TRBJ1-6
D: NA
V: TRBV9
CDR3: CASSDTGDSPLHF
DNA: TGTGCCAGCAGTGATACAGGTGATTCACCCCTCCACTTT

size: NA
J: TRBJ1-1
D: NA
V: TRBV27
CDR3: CASSLSMGGWAEAFF
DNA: TGTGCCAGCAGTTTATCGATGGGGGGGTGGGCTGAAGCTTTCTTT

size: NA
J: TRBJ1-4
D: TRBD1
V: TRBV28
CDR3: CASSLPGTANEKLFF
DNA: TGTGCCAGCAGTTTGCCCGGGACAGCTAATGAAAAACTGTTTTTT

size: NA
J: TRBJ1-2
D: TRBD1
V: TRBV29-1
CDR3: CSVEDGTGVDGYTF
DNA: TGCAGCGTTGAAGATGGGACAGGGGTGGACGGCTACACCTTC

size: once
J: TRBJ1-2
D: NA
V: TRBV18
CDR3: CASSPFTGDTNYGYTF
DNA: TGTGCCAGCTCACCCTTTACGGGGGATACTAACTATGGCTACACCTTC

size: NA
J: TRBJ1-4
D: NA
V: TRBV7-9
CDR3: CASSSRGEKLFF
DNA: TGTGCCAGCAGCTCACGCGGGGAAAAACTGTTTTTT

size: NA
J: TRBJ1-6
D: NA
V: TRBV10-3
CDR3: CAISDGSSPLHF
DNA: TGTGCCATCAGTGATGGGAGTTCACCCCTCCACTTT

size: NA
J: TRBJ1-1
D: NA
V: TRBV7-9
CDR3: CASSLAPQVPINTEAFF
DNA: TGTGCCAGCAGCTTAGCTCCACAGGTTCCAATCAACACTGAAGCTTTCTTT

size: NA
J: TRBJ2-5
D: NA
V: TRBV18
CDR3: CASSLPGTGETQYF
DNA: TGTGCCAGCTCGCTTCCCGGGACTGGGGAGACCCAGTACTTC

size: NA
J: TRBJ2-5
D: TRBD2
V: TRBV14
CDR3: CASSQDSGGAETQYF
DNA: TGTGCCAGCAGCCAAGATAGCGGGGGCGCGGAGACCCAGTACTTC

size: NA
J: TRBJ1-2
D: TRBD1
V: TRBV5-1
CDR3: CASSLRQGARYGYTF
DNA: TGCGCCAGCAGCCTAAGACAGGGGGCTCGGTATGGCTACACCTTC

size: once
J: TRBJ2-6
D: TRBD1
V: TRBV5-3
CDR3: CARSIGQGSSGANVLTF
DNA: TGTGCCAGAAGTATTGGACAGGGGAGCTCTGGGGCCAACGTCCTGACTTTC

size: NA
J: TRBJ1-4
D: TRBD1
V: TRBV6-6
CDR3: CASSPRPGQGAPKLFF
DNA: TGTGCCAGCAGTCCCAGACCGGGACAGGGGGCACCGAAACTGTTTTTT